The rows below give T cell receptor beta chains drawn from one sample of a study of shared clonotypes between healthy human individuals. The method was immunoSEQ multiplex PCR; TCRdb's version includes in-frame clones alone and lacks a portion of them. The table records approximately 350,000 clones, just over 95% of them present only once. Sample: memory CD8+ T cells sorted from blood. The receptors originated from a man in his thirties or forties in good health. CDR3s include the opening cysteine and the closing phenylalanine or tryptophan. Fields, in order: clone size, J gene, D gene, V gene, CDR3 DNA, CDR3 protein. The D gene is left open where the match is weak. Part of the rows lack a size; the others show once, few, many or a class for expanded clones.

- TRBJ1-5 - TRBV28 TGTGCCAGCAGTTTAGCGGGGGATAGCAATCAGCCCCAGCATTTT CASSLAGDSNQPQHF
- TRBJ2-7 TRBD1 TRBV28 TGTGCCAGCAGGACAGGGATCGCCTACGAGCAGTACTTC CASRTGIAYEQYF
- TRBJ1-2 - TRBV9 TGTGCCAGCAGCGAAGGGAACTATGGCTACACCTTC CASSEGNYGYTF
- TRBJ2-7 TRBD1 TRBV6-5 TGTGCCAGCAGTTCCCCGACCGGGACAGCAGTTTACGAGCAGTACTTC CASSSPTGTAVYEQYF
- TRBJ2-1 TRBD1 TRBV6-5 TGTGCCAGCAGCCGGACAGGGTTTGGTGAGCAGTTCTTC CASSRTGFGEQFF
once TRBJ1-1 - TRBV11-2 TGTGCCAGCAGCTTGGGGGGCACCAGTGAAGCTTTCTTT CASSLGGTSEAFF
- TRBJ2-1 TRBD2 TRBV6-5 TGTGCCAGCAGGCAGGCGGGACTAGGTTTTCGCGAGCAGTTCTTC CASRQAGLGFREQFF
once TRBJ2-2 - TRBV28 TGTGCCAGCGGAGGGGCCGGGGAGCTGTTTTTT CASGGAGELFF
- TRBJ2-5 TRBD2 TRBV7-9 TGTGCCAGCAGCCCTCGGGGAGCGGGATTCGTAGAGACCCAGTACTTC CASSPRGAGFVETQYF
- TRBJ2-7 TRBD2 TRBV27 TGTGCCAGCAGCCCCGGGACTAGCTACGAGCAGTACTTC CASSPGTSYEQYF
once TRBJ2-7 - TRBV5-1 TGCGCCAGCAGCTTGGCCAACTTCGACGAGCAGTACTTC CASSLANFDEQYF
- TRBJ1-2 - TRBV6-5 TGTGCCAGCAGTTACACCGCTAACTATGGCTACACCTTC CASSYTANYGYTF
once TRBJ2-3 - TRBV30 TGTGCCTGGAGTTACGGGCGGACAGGCACAGATACGCAGTATTTT CAWSYGRTGTDTQYF
- TRBJ1-6 - TRBV4-1 TGCGCCAGCAGCCAAGACCGGGGCCCCCTCCACTTT CASSQDRGPLHF
- TRBJ2-5 TRBD1 TRBV7-9 TGTGCCAGCAGCCCCAGGGACAGGGTGTGGGAGACCCAGTACTTC CASSPRDRVWETQYF
- TRBJ1-2 TRBD1 TRBV28 TGTGCCAGCAGGACCGGGACAGTCTATGGCTACACCTTC CASRTGTVYGYTF
once TRBJ2-1 - TRBV5-8 TGTGCCAGCAGCTTGGCCCCAGACTACAATGAGCAGTTCTTC CASSLAPDYNEQFF
- TRBJ2-7 TRBD2 TRBV5-1 TGCGCCAGCAGCTTATGGGCGGGAGGGCCGTACGAGCAGTACTTC CASSLWAGGPYEQYF
- TRBJ2-1 - TRBV11-3 TGTGCCAGCAGCTCCGAAGAGGGTGAGCAGTTCTTC CASSSEEGEQFF
- TRBJ2-3 TRBD2 TRBV10-3 TGTGCCATCCAAACCCCCGGGGCTAGCGGGATTCCGGATACGCAGTATTTT CAIQTPGASGIPDTQYF
- TRBJ2-6 - TRBV6-5 TGTGCCAGCAGAGGGTCTGGGGCCAACGTCCTGACTTTC CASRGSGANVLTF
- TRBJ1-5 - TRBV28 TGTGCCAGCACCAAATGGGGAGTTAGCAATCAGCCCCAGCATTTT CASTKWGVSNQPQHF
- TRBJ2-5 - TRBV7-2 TGTGCCAGCAGCCCCCCCGGGACTCAAGAGACCCAGTACTTC CASSPPGTQETQYF
- TRBJ2-3 - TRBV9 TGTGCCAGCAGCGTAGGGGGTACAGGGTTCAACACGCAGTATTTT CASSVGGTGFNTQYF
- TRBJ2-1 TRBD2 TRBV6-5 TGTGCCAGCAGTTCCGCTAGCGGGCTTTCGCAGTTCTTC CASSSASGLSQFF
- TRBJ2-1 - TRBV11-1 TGTGCCAGCAGCTTATGGGCAGGGTACTCCTACAATGAGCAGTTCTTC CASSLWAGYSYNEQFF
- TRBJ1-1 - TRBV5-4 TGTGCCAGCAGCTTGGGACGTCAGGGCAACACTGAAGCTTTCTTT CASSLGRQGNTEAFF
- TRBJ1-6 - TRBV5-1 TGCGCCAGCAGCTCCGAGGCGAATACAGGGTACTCACCCCTCCACTTT CASSSEANTGYSPLHF
- TRBJ2-7 - TRBV9 TGTGCCAGCAGCGTAGCTACAAGTGGCGAGCAGTACTTC CASSVATSGEQYF
- TRBJ2-3 - TRBV29-1 TGCAGCGTTGACAGGAGCACAGATACGCAGTATTTT CSVDRSTDTQYF
- TRBJ2-6 - TRBV7-9 TGTGCCAGCAGCAGGCTCGGGACACCCCACTCTGGGGCCAACGTCCTGACTTTC CASSRLGTPHSGANVLTF
- TRBJ2-3 TRBD2 TRBV11-2 TGTGCCAGCAGCTTAAGGTCGACTAGCGGGAGCACGGCAGATACGCAGTATTTT CASSLRSTSGSTADTQYF
- TRBJ2-7 TRBD1 TRBV18 TGTGCCAGCTCAAGGGACAGGGTCGGCGAGCAGTACTTC CASSRDRVGEQYF
- TRBJ2-3 TRBD2 TRBV7-6 TGTGCCAGCAGTAGCGGGAGGGGAGATACGCAGTATTTT CASSSGRGDTQYF
- TRBJ2-1 TRBD2 TRBV6-4 TGTGCCAGCAGTGGGGTCAGACTAGCGGGAATCAATGAGCAGTTCTTC CASSGVRLAGINEQFF
- TRBJ1-5 - TRBV10-3 TGTGCCATCAGTGAAAGGGGGGTTTATAGCAATCAGCCCCAGCATTTT CAISERGVYSNQPQHF
- TRBJ2-2 TRBD2 TRBV4-1 TGCGCCAGCAGCCATTTCCTCGGGAGGGCCGCCGGGGAGCTGTTTTTT CASSHFLGRAAGELFF
- TRBJ2-5 TRBD2 TRBV11-2 TGTGCCAGCAGCTTAGCGCCGACTAGCGGGAGAAGAGAGACCCAGTACTTC CASSLAPTSGRRETQYF
- TRBJ2-3 - TRBV2 TGTGCCAGCAGTACCCGGGACTGGATTTTCACAGATACGCAGTATTTT CASSTRDWIFTDTQYF
- TRBJ1-1 TRBD1 TRBV6-6 TGTGCCAGCAGTTACCGGGACAGGGAAGCTTTCTTT CASSYRDREAFF
few TRBJ1-1 - TRBV6-1 TGTGCCAGCAGTGAAGCGGTACACTTTGAAGCTTTCTTT CASSEAVHFEAFF
- TRBJ1-1 TRBD1 TRBV30 TGTGCCTGGAGTGTACAGGGGGGAGAAGCTTTCTTT CAWSVQGGEAFF
- TRBJ2-3 TRBD2 TRBV5-1 TGCGCCAGCAGCTTGCGACTAGCGACAGATACGCAGTATTTT CASSLRLATDTQYF
- TRBJ2-4 - TRBV6-4 TGTGCCAGCAGGGCTTTAGCGACACTAGCCAAAAACATTCAGTACTTC CASRALATLAKNIQYF
- TRBJ1-2 - TRBV30 TGTGCCTGGAGGTGGTATGGGGGGTACTACACCTTC CAWRWYGGYYTF
- TRBJ2-2 - TRBV5-4 TGTGCCCACGGTCGGGGTGGGAAAACCGGGGAGCTGTTTTTT CAHGRGGKTGELFF
- TRBJ1-2 - TRBV18 TGTGCCAGCTCACCCGGCAGGGGCATCTATGGCTACACCTTC CASSPGRGIYGYTF
- TRBJ2-3 - TRBV28 TGTGCCAGCAGTTTGGTGGGGGGTGATACGCAGTATTTT CASSLVGGDTQYF
- TRBJ2-2 - TRBV5-1 TGCGCCAGCAGCGTCCTAGGCGGGGCCGGGGAGCTGTTTTTT CASSVLGGAGELFF
- TRBJ1-1 - TRBV28 TGTGCCAGCAGTTTATTTACAGAGAACACTGAAGCTTTCTTT CASSLFTENTEAFF
- TRBJ2-3 TRBD1 TRBV14 TGTGCCAGCAGCCAAGAGGACAGGGGCCTCACAGATACGCAGTATTTT CASSQEDRGLTDTQYF
- TRBJ1-2 TRBD1 TRBV5-1 TGCGCCAGCAGCCCCGGGACAGGGAAGTTTAACTATGGCTACACCTTC CASSPGTGKFNYGYTF
- TRBJ2-1 TRBD1 TRBV27 TGTGCCAGCAGTTTAAGACAGGGTCCCGAGGATGAGCAGTTCTTC CASSLRQGPEDEQFF
- TRBJ2-7 - TRBV7-8 TGTGCCAGCAGCCCCCAGGCTAGAGTGGGCTCCTACGAGCAGTACTTC CASSPQARVGSYEQYF
- TRBJ2-2 - TRBV5-1 TGCGCCAGCCAAATACAGCGATTTAACACCGGGGAGCTGTTTTTT CASQIQRFNTGELFF
- TRBJ2-4 - TRBV10-2 TGCGCCAGCAGCAGGGCCAAAAACATTCAGTACTTC CASSRAKNIQYF
- TRBJ1-2 - TRBV28 TGTGCCAGCCGGGGGTGGGGAGTCTATGGCTACACCTTC CASRGWGVYGYTF
- TRBJ2-2 - TRBV7-9 TGTGCCAGCAGCTTGGGGACAAACACCGGGGAGCTGTTTTTT CASSLGTNTGELFF